This entry lists 19 T cell receptor beta chains sequenced from one sample in a study of blood T cell repertoires in COVID-19 (dated by TCRdb to about 2020). The library was prepared using the immunoSEQ multiplex PCR assay. TCRdb re-hosts the immuneACCESS table, in-frame sequences only. Its copies lack some clones; in the studies checked, an unresolved V gene accounts for under half of them, and the cause for the rest is not known. The sample data list 150,000 to 200,000 clones, and 80% of these were observed just once. About 3.7% of the sample belongs to the ten largest clones. Material for sequencing was PBMCs or T cells enriched from blood (not recorded which). These receptor sequences come from a woman aged 60-70 years who had recovered from COVID-19.

The CDR3 loop is CASSLDQGTGRYGYTF. In DNA form, the CDR3 reads TGTGCCAGCAGCTTAGATCAGGGGACAGGGCGGTATGGCTACACCTTC. J is TRBJ1-2 and V is TRBV11-2; 9 bases align to TRBD1. CDR3 length equals 16 residues. Germline assignment: CDR1 SGHAT and CDR2 FQNNGV. Germline trimming cut 0 bases from V and 5 bases from J; bases unmatched to any gene: 7.

In its sample, this clone was seen once. The gene calls are TRBV15 and TRBJ2-1; TRBD1 matches 11 bases. Germline CDR1 is LNHNV and CDR2 is YYDKDF (reference sequence). The CDR3 is 16 amino acids. The V gene end was trimmed by 5 bases and the J gene end by 9 bases; junction bases not matched to a gene: 12. CDR3: CATSRPGDRGKGEQFF. In nucleotides, the CDR3 is TGTGCCACCAGCCGTCCGGGGGACAGGGGGAAGGGTGAGCAGTTCTTC.

The CDR3 region is CASSRGPGGSGTEAFF. CDR3 coding DNA: TGTGCCAGCAGTCGTGGCCCGGGGGGCAGCGGCACTGAAGCTTTCTTT. The V gene is TRBV6-6, the J gene TRBJ1-1; a weak D match, TRBD1 (6 bases). The CDR3 spans 16 residues. Germline V gene sequence: CDR1 MNHNY, CDR2 SVGAGI (reference sequence). Trimming removed 5 bases at V and 4 bases at J, with 20 bases between.

The chain recombines TRBV27 with TRBJ2-1; the match to TRBD2 covers 7 bases. The germline V gene encodes CDR1 MNHEY and CDR2 SMNVEV (reference sequence). The CDR3 contains 16 residues. The junction had 11 bases not matched to a gene; V was cut back by 5 bases and J by 4 bases. The CDR3 sequence: CASSPLAGVRYNEQFF. The CDR3 DNA reads TGTGCCAGCAGTCCCCTCGCGGGGGTTCGTTACAATGAGCAGTTCTTC.

Only one count was recorded for this clone. The rearrangement uses TRBV27 and TRBJ2-1; 9 nucleotides agree with TRBD2. The CDR3 is 15 residues long. Trimming removed 6 bases from V and 2 bases from J; junction bases left unmatched: 5. Germline values: CDR1 MNHEY, CDR2 SMNVEV (reference sequence). CDR3: CASRTGGGAYNEQFF. The CDR3 DNA sequence: TGTGCCAGCAGAACTGGCGGGGGGGCCTACAATGAGCAGTTCTTC.

The chain joins TRBV19 to TRBJ2-1, with D perhaps TRBD2 (6 bases). This CDR3 region has 15 residues. Trimming stripped 2 bases from V and 2 bases from J, with 10 bases between. CDR1 is LNHDA, CDR2 SQIVND, per germline (reference sequence). CDR3 nucleotide sequence: TGTGCCAGTAGTATATACGCGGGGACCTACAATGAGCAGTTCTTC. It specifies CASSIYAGTYNEQFF.

The genes are TRBV24-1 and TRBJ1-1; no clear D. Per the germline V gene, CDR1 is KGHDR and CDR2 is SFDVKD. This CDR3 comprises 15 residues. Trimming took 4 bases from V and 0 from J, leaving 11 bases between them. The chain's CDR3 is CATSESLVMNTEAFF. The DNA for the CDR3 is TGTGCCACCAGTGAGTCTCTAGTGATGAACACTGAAGCTTTCTTT.

The chain employs TRBV3-1 (or the pseudogene TRBV3-2) and TRBJ1-2, with 7 positions matching TRBD1. The V gene's germline CDR1 is LGHDT and CDR2 YNNKEL (reference sequence). V dropped 4 bases and J dropped 1; count of bases not matched to a gene: 6. The CDR3 covers 15 residues. The CDR3 DNA sequence: TGTGCCAGCAGCCGGGGACAGTATAATAACTATGGCTACACCTTC. As protein: CASSRGQYNNYGYTF.

V and J are TRBV7-8 and TRBJ2-5, with a weak D call TRBD2 (6 bases). V dropped 0 bases and J dropped 2 bases, with 10 bases sitting between them. The germline CDR1 and CDR2 sequences are SGHVS and FQNEAQ. This CDR3 has 15 amino acids. Written as DNA, the CDR3 is TGTGCCAGCAGCTTAGCGGGGAGGCCACAAGAGACCCAGTACTTC. Translating it yields CASSLAGRPQETQYF.

J is TRBJ1-2 and V is TRBV6-5; D may be TRBD1 (5 bases). CDR1 and CDR2 (germline): MNHEY, SVGAGI. Trimming shortened V by 7 bases and J by 5 bases, and 20 bases separated the two germline ends. CDR3 size: 15 residues. CDR3 sequence: CASILRGGNQYGYTF. For the CDR3, the DNA is TGTGCCAGCATCCTTAGGGGAGGGAATCAATATGGCTACACCTTC.

A single count supports this clone. The chain combines TRBV9 with TRBJ1-2, with TRBD1 as a possible D gene (6 bases). The CDR3 spans 14 residues. Germline-derived CDR1 and CDR2 are SGDLS and YYNGEE. The ends were cut back, 1 base at V and 9 bases at J, with 16 bases in the middle. CDR3 nucleotides: TGTGCCAGCAGCGTACCCAACAGGGTTTTGAGCTACACCTTC. Encoded protein: CASSVPNRVLSYTF. The variable domain in full, with the rest retrieved from reference TRBV9 and TRBJ1-2, is DSGVTQTPKHLITATGQRVTLRCSPRSGDLSVYWYQQSLDQGLQFLIQYYNGEERAKGNILERFSAQQFPDLHSELNLSSLELGDSALYFCASSVPNRVLSYTFGSGTRLTVV.

The chain's CDR3 is CASSPGTGGGNTIYF. The CDR3 DNA sequence: TGTGCCAGCAGTCCCGGGACAGGAGGCGGAAACACCATATATTTT. The chain uses TRBV27 and TRBJ1-3, with TRBD1 matching over 8 bases. The CDR3 runs to 15 residues. Germline V gene lookup returns CDR1 MNHEY and CDR2 SMNVEV (reference sequence). The junction had 7 bases not matched to a gene; V was cut back by 5 bases and J by 4 bases.

The chain couples TRBV7-9 to TRBJ1-4, with a tentative D call TRBD1 (5 bases). The germline CDR1 and CDR2 sequences are SEHNR and FQNEAQ (reference sequence). The CDR3 covers 15 residues. V gave up 1 base and J gave up 2 bases, with 8 bases separating them. The DNA of the CDR3 is TGTGCCAGCAGCTTAGACAGGACCACTAATGAAAAACTGTTTTTT. It encodes CASSLDRTTNEKLFF. The variable domain in full, completed from reference TRBV7-9 and TRBJ1-4, reads DTGVSQNPRHKITKRGQNVTFRCDPISEHNRLYWYRQTLGQGPEFLTYFQNEAQLEKSRLLSDRFSAERPKGSFSTLEIQRTEQGDSAMYLCASSLDRTTNEKLFFGSGTQLSVL.

This clone appeared once. The chain recombines TRBV2 with TRBJ2-3; 9 positions match TRBD2. The CDR3 totals 16 residues. Germline assignment: CDR1 SNHLY and CDR2 FYNNEI. Trimming cost V 8 bases and J 2 bases; bases outside gene matches: 11. CDR3 loop: CASEASSGGITDTQYF. The CDR3 DNA sequence: TGTGCCAGCGAGGCTTCAAGCGGGGGGATCACAGATACGCAGTATTTT.

The chain links TRBV2 to TRBJ2-1; TRBD1 agrees at 8 bases. The J segment lost 8 bases and the V segment lost 8 bases, leaving 11 bases of the junction unmatched. This CDR3 has 14 residues. CDR1 and CDR2 (germline): SNHLY, FYNNEI. CDR3 residues: CASLGDRTSDEQFF. The CDR3 DNA is TGTGCCAGCCTAGGGGACAGGACTTCTGATGAGCAGTTCTTC.

This clone has just a few counts. The chain couples TRBV4-1 to TRBJ1-1, with 7 bases aligning to TRBD1. This CDR3 has 16 residues. Unmatched junction bases numbered 8, after V lost 3 bases and J lost 1 base. CDR1 MGHRA and CDR2 YSYEKL come from the germline V gene. CDR3 loop: CASSQDPTGRNTEAFF. CDR3 in DNA: TGCGCCAGCAGCCAGGACCCGACAGGGCGGAACACTGAAGCTTTCTTT.

The rearrangement joins TRBV7-8 to TRBJ1-1; 12 bases agree with TRBD1. Germline loops: CDR1 SGHVS, CDR2 FQNEAQ. The CDR3 is 13 residues long. With 3 bases clipped from V and 11 bases from J, the junction kept 4 bases outside the gene matches. This CDR3 reads CASSLGTGGLAFF. The CDR3 DNA reads TGTGCCAGCAGCTTGGGGACAGGGGGCTTGGCTTTCTTT.

This chain uses TRBV5-1 with TRBJ1-1, with D maybe TRBD1 (6 bases). CDR3 length: 16 amino acids. The V and J ends lost 2 bases and 5 bases respectively, with 19 bases between them. Looked up from germline, CDR1 is SGHRS and CDR2 is YFSETQ. CDR3: CASSLVSGAGWTEAFF. CDR3 coding DNA: TGCGCCAGCAGCTTAGTTTCAGGGGCAGGGTGGACTGAAGCTTTCTTT.

This chain joins TRBV19 and TRBJ2-7; TRBD1 aligns across 8 bases. The V and J ends lost 10 bases and 6 bases, in that order; junction bases with no gene match: 17. CDR3 length: 15 amino acids. Per the germline V gene, CDR1 is LNHDA and CDR2 is SQIVND (reference sequence). In DNA form, the CDR3 reads TGTGCCACCCGAAGGGCCACAGGGGGAGTCTCCGAGCAGTACTTC. Protein sequence: CATRRATGGVSEQYF.